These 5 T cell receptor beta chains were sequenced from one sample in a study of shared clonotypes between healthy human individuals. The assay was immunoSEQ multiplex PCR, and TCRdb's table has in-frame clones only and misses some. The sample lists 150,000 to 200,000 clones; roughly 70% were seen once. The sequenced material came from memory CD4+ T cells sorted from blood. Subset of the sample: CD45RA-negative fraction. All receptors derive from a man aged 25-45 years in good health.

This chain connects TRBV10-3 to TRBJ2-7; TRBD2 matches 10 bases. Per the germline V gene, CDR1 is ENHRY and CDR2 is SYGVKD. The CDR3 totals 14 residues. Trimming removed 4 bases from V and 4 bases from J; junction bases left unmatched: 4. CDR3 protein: CAISVTSGTYEQYF. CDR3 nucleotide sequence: TGTGCCATCAGTGTTACTAGCGGGACTTACGAGCAGTACTTC.

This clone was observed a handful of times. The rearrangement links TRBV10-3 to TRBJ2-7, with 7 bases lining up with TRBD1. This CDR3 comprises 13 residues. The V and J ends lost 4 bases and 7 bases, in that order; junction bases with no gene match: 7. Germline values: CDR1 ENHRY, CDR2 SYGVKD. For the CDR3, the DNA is TGTGCCATCAGTGCCGGCAGGGGGTATGAGCAGTACTTC. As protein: CAISAGRGYEQYF.

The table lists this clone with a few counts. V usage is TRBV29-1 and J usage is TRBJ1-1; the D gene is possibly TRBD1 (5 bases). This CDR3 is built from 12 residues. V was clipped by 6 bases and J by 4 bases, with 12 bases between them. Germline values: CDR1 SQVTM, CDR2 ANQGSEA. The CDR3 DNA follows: TGCAGCGTAGGTCGGGGCCCCACTGAAGCTTTCTTT. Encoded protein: CSVGRGPTEAFF.

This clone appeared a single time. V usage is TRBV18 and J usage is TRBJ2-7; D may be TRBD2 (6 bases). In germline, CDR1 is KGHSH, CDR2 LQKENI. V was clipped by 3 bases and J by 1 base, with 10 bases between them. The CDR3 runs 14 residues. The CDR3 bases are TGTGCCAGCTCACCGCCTAGCGCTTCCTACGAGCAGTACTTC. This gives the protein CASSPPSASYEQYF. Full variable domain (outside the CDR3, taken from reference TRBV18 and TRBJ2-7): NAGVMQNPRHLVRRRGQEARLRCSPMKGHSHVYWYRQLPEEGLKFMVYLQKENIIDESGMPKERFSAEFPKEGPSILRIQQVVRGDSAAYFCASSPPSASYEQYFGPGTRLTVT.

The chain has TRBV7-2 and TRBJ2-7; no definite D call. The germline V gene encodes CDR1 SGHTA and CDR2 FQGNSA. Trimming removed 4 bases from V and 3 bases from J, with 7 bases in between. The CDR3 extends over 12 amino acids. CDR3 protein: CASSSPLYEQYF. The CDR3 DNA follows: TGTGCCAGCAGCTCACCCCTCTACGAGCAGTACTTC.